The entry below describes one T cell receptor (beta chain). The source of the sample is a study of blood T cell repertoires in COVID-19. Study background: Samples taken during acute and convalescent COVID-19 were collected in the United States, Italy and Spain. In each case, the material was cDNA or gDNA derived from T cells, B-cell-depleted T cells, or PBMCs.

Repertoires were generated with immunoSEQ multiplex PCR, while TCRdb's copy carries only in-frame clones and drops some. The repertoire includes about 150,000 clones, almost 85% of them detected once, and roughly 15% sits in the top ten. The CDR3 has 16 amino acids. The sequence came from a human donor with acute or convalescent COVID-19. The donor label of this sample is uncertain. Input material: peripheral blood. The chain has TRBV21-1 and TRBJ1-5. TRBV21-1 is reported as a pseudogene. The CDR3 coding sequence is TGTGCCAGCACCTGGGAGGGGGTATTCGGCAATCAGCCCCAGCATTTT. Translation: CASTWEGVFGNQPQHF.